The sequence of this T cell receptor (beta chain) was determined in a study of blood T cell repertoires in COVID-19. The wider study: Samples representing acute and convalescent COVID-19 were sourced from the United States, Italy and Spain. From T cells, B-cell-depleted T cells, or PBMCs came the material, which was cDNA or gDNA.

Authors' methods: For nucleated cells, counts were estimated from reference gene primer amplification. Clones were read by immunoSEQ multiplex PCR, and TCRdb kept only the in-frame ones, dropping some. That table supplies the V and J calls and clone size; D and trimming were determined from the DNA. The table records about 200,000 clones, roughly 86% of them present only once. This receptor was identified in a man between 60 and 70 years old with acute or convalescent COVID-19. Material for sequencing was peripheral blood.

The CDR3 sequence: CASSSASRHNEQFF. DNA for the CDR3: TGTGCCAGCAGCTCGGCTAGCCGTCACAATGAGCAGTTCTTC. The chain joins TRBV7-6 to TRBJ2-1, with D possibly matching TRBD2 (5 bases). CDR3 length: 14 residues. V lost 4 bases and J 5 bases, leaving 12 bases between the germline ends. The germline V gene encodes CDR1 SGHVS and CDR2 FNYEAQ.